This entry lists 3 T cell receptor beta chains sequenced from one sample in a study of blood T cell repertoires in COVID-19. Clones were read by immunoSEQ multiplex PCR, and TCRdb kept only the in-frame ones, dropping some. The sample has some 140,000 clones; around 80% are singletons. Specimen: peripheral blood. The receptors originated from a man older than 75 with acute or convalescent COVID-19.

This chain joins TRBV4-3 and TRBJ1-2, with a weak D call TRBD1 (5 bases). Per germline, CDR1 LGHNA and CDR2 YSLEER. This CDR3 comprises 15 residues. Trimming removed 0 bases at V and 4 bases at J, with 12 bases between. The CDR3 DNA is TGCGCCAGCAGCCAAGAACAAGGGGTAGGCTATGGCTACACCTTC. Protein product: CASSQEQGVGYGYTF.

The chain carries TRBV7-2 and TRBJ1-1; D might be TRBD1 (6 bases). The V and J ends lost 1 base and 2 bases respectively, with 8 bases between them. CDR1 and CDR2 from the germline V gene are SGHTA and FQGNSA. This CDR3 comprises 14 residues. The CDR3 sequence: CASSLVGGNTEAFF. Written as DNA, the CDR3 is TGTGCCAGCAGCTTAGTAGGGGGAAACACTGAAGCTTTCTTT.

The rearrangement links TRBV2 to TRBJ2-3, with a tentative D call TRBD1 (5 bases). Germline V lookup: CDR1 SNHLY, CDR2 FYNNEI. This CDR3 comprises 16 residues. V was pared by 6 bases and J by 0 bases, with 16 bases between. DNA of the CDR3: TGTGCCAGCAGCGTCGCTACAGGTACTAGCACAGATACGCAGTATTTT. Its protein product is CASSVATGTSTDTQYF.